This TCR beta chain was identified in a study of T cell responses to AZD1222 COVID-19 vaccine. The study's findings and limits: Spike-specific TCR breadth and depth rose after two AZD1222 doses. There were repertoire samples only from the period after the peak T cell response. Close to half of all spike-specific TCRs reportedly target regions of the variants that are unmutated.

Sequencing used immunoSEQ multiplex PCR; TCRdb keeps in-frame clones, though not all of them. This sample has 150,000 to 180,000 clones, with 90% to 95% found just once. Remarks on this clone: Its cognate antigen is unknown.

The CDR3 has 14 amino acids. Germline loops: CDR1 SGHTA, CDR2 FQGNSA. V lost 5 bases, J lost 3 bases, and 2 bases stayed unmatched. The sequences come from peripheral blood, collected 28 days after the second AZD1222 dose. The chain uses TRBV7-2 and TRBJ2-5, with TRBD2 matching 11 bases. The sequence was collected from an adult who received the AZD1222 COVID-19 vaccine. CDR3 DNA sequence: TGTGCCAGCAGCCGGGGACTAGCGGAAGAGACCCAGTACTTC. This codes for CASSRGLAEETQYF.